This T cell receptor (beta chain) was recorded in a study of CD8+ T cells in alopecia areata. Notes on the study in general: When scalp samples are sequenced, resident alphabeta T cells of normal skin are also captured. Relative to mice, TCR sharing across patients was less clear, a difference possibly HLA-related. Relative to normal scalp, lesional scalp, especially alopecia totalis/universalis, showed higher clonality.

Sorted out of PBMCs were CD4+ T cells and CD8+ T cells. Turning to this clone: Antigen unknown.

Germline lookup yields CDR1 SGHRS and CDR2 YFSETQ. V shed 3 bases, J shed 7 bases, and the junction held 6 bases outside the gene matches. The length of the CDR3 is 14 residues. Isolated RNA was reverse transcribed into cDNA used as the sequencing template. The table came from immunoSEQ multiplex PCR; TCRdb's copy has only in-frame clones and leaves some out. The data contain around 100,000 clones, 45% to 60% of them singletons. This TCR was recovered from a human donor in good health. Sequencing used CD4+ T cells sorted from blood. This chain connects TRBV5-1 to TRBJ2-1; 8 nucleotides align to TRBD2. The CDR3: CASSSGTSQNEQFF. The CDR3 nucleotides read TGCGCCAGCAGCTCCGGGACTAGTCAGAATGAGCAGTTCTTC.